This TCR beta chain was sequenced for a study of T cell responses to AZD1222 COVID-19 vaccine listed by TCRdb under 2021. For the study in its entirety: AZD1222 recipients given second doses at about 4 weeks or at about 12 weeks were pooled, since spike-specific TCR depth and breadth were not found to differ between the two schedules. Trial participants were enrolled into age subgroups of 18-55, 56-69 and 70-plus years, which contained approximately 150, 28 and 58 TCR-sequenced participants, respectively. A total of 233 trial participants underwent TCR sequencing, of whom some 210 received two doses of AZD1222 and around 25 received two doses of the MenACWY control vaccine. Beyond this particular receptor, the publication reports: The whole spike protein was spanned by vaccine-associated CD4 TCRs, and dominant responses were seen in regions 160-218 and 743-854. A significant rise in spike-specific TCR breadth and depth was observed after two AZD1222 doses relative to day 0 and relative to MenACWY recipients. No day 14 peak-response samples were available, so repertoires were characterized only after the peak T cell response. Conclusions about previously exposed vaccinees are limited, since just 6 or 7 AZD1222 recipients were seropositive for SARS-CoV-2 at baseline. In the small 56-69-year group, the increase in depth fell short of significance, most likely because of low power. Participants were mostly white British, with more females than males. The authors suggested clonal diversity may have been underestimated. Epitopes outside the regions mutated in the B.1.351 and B.1.1.7 variants were reportedly recognized by nearly half of the unique spike-specific TCRs.

In the case of this clone: This clone's antigen is unknown. Nothing much larger sits one base from this clone, and base qualities are not available.

The CDR3 regions of human TCRbeta chains were subjected to immunosequencing. Per the source publication's procedure: TCRs in the repertoires were compared against a reference library of SARS-CoV-2-specific TCRs that had been generated with the MIRA antigen-specificity platform. Breadth meant the fraction of unique TCRs that were SARS-CoV-2-associated, whereas depth meant the fraction of total T cells that were SARS-CoV-2-associated. Each spike-specific TCR was assigned to its reactive spike region and to a CD4 or CD8 class using the MIRA data. Log10-transformed breadth and depth values were compared by one-way ANOVA with Sidak's multiple comparisons tests. TCRdb mirrors the immuneACCESS table, restricted to in-frame sequences. Some clones are absent from its copies; in checked studies, under half trace to an unresolved V gene, and the reason for the others is unknown. V and J calls and clone size are copied from that table; D and trimming were computed from the DNA. This sample comprises around 150,000 clones, 91% of them detected only once. About 5.3% of the sample rests with the top ten.

This specimen's time point label, per the study, means: baseline before first vaccination. Samples from vaccinated people were obtained from the UK trials COV001 and COV002, which included a single-blind randomized controlled phase 2/3 trial of AZD1222 (ChAdOx1 nCoV-19) in healthy adults. For TCRbeta chain sequencing, PBMC samples were collected from trial participants at day 0 and at day 28 after the second dose. This clonotype was obtained from an adult in good health. This sample comprised peripheral blood, obtained on day 0 of AZD1222 vaccination.

The nucleotide sequence reads TGTGCCATCAGCGATAGTGGGAAGGGACATTCCTACAATGAGCAGTTCTTC. The encoded protein is CAISDSGKGHSYNEQFF. The sequence links TRBV10-3 to TRBJ2-1, with TRBD1 as a weak D call on 6 bases. Inclusive of the bounding cysteine and phenylalanine, the CDR3 is 17 residues long. The only DNA kept is the CDR3, 51 bases in frame from the first base. V sheds 6 bases and J sheds 1 base, leaving 19 bases between their ends. The germline V gene specifies ENHRY as CDR1 and SYGVKD as CDR2.